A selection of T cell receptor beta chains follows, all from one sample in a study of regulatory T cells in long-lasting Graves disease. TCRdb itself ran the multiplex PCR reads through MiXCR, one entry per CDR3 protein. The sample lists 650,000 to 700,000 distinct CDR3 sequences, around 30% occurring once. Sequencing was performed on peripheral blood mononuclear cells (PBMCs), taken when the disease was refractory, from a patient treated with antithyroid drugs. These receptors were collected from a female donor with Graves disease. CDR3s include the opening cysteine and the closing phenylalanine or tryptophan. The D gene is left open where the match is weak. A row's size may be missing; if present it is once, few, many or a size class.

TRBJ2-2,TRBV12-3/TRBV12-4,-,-,CASRDSPMPPGELFF,TGTGCCAGCAGGGACTCGCCGATGCCCCCTGGGGAGCTGTTTTTT
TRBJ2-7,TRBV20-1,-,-,CSASQSGLEQYF,TGCAGTGCTAGCCAGAGTGGGCTCGAGCAGTACTTC
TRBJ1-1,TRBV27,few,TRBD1,CASSPGTVNPTEAFF,TGTGCCAGCAGTCCCGGGACAGTTAATCCCACTGAAGCTTTCTTT
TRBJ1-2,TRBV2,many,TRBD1,CASNRGINYGYTF,TGTGCCAGCAACAGGGGTATTAACTATGGCTACACCTTC
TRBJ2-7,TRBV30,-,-,CAWSVQYGQYF,TGTGCCTGGAGTGTTCAGTACGGGCAGTACTTC
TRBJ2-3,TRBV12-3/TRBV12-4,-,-,CASIGAGDTQYF,TGTGCCAGCATCGGGGCGGGAGATACGCAGTATTTT
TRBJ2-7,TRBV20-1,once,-,CSARVSRDHVIYEQYF,TGCAGTGCTAGAGTTTCCCGGGACCACGTAATCTACGAGCAGTACTTC
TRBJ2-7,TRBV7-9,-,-,CASSLAAAPYEQYF,TGTGCCAGCAGCTTAGCGGCAGCCCCCTACGAGCAGTACTTC
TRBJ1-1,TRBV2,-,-,CASRDIANTEAFF,TGTGCCAGCAGGGACATAGCGAACACTGAAGCTTTCTTT
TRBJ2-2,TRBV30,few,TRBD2,CAWRIAGEGTGELFF,TGTGCCTGGAGAATAGCGGGAGAGGGTACCGGGGAGCTGTTTTTT
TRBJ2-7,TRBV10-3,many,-,CAISGSAPRGPYYEQYF,TGTGCCATCAGTGGGTCGGCCCCCAGGGGCCCGTACTACGAGCAGTACTTC
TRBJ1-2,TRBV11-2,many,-,CASSPLGQRGYGYTF,TGTGCCAGCAGCCCGCTAGGGCAAAGGGGCTATGGCTACACCTTC
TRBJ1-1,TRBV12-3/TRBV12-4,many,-,CASSSDSNTEAFF,TGTGCCAGCAGTTCGGACAGTAACACTGAAGCTTTCTTT
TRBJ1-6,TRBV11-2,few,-,CASSSPPLHF,TGTGCCAGCAGCTCGCCACCCCTCCACTTT
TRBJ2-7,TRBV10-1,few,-,CASSESERPPSGPISYEQYF,TGCGCCAGCAGTGAGTCTGAACGCCCTCCGTCGGGACCGATCTCCTACGAGCAGTACTTC
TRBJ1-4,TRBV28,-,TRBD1,CASSPQSGQRVEKLFF,TGTGCCAGCAGCCCCCAGTCGGGACAGCGGGTTGAAAAACTGTTTTTT
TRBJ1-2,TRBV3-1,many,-,CASSYQYGYTF,TGTGCCAGCAGCTACCAATATGGCTACACCTTC
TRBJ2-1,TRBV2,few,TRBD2,CASGLVAGSYNEQFF,TGTGCCAGCGGACTAGTGGCGGGCTCCTACAATGAGCAGTTCTTC
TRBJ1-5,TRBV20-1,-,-,CSARDWFGNQPQHF,TGCAGTGCTAGAGATTGGTTTGGCAATCAGCCCCAGCATTTT
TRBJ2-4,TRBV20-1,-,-,CSARGTGTENIQYF,TGCAGTGCTAGAGGGACGGGGACCGAAAACATTCAGTACTTC
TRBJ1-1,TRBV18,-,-,CASSPVGGRDTEAFF,TGTGCCAGCTCACCAGTAGGGGGTCGAGACACTGAAGCTTTCTTT
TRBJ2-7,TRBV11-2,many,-,CASSLDRGHEQYF,TGTGCCAGCAGCTTAGACAGGGGCCACGAGCAGTACTTC
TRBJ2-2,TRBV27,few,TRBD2,CASSLSGGSGELFF,TGTGCCAGCAGTTTATCGGGCGGGAGCGGGGAGCTGTTTTTT
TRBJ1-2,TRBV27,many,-,CASSFYAAAFYGYTF,TGTGCCAGCAGTTTTTACGCGGCGGCATTCTATGGCTACACCTTC
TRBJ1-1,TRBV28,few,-,CASSLLSGGVGHAFF,TGTGCCAGCAGTTTATTGTCGGGGGGCGTAGGTCATGCTTTCTTT
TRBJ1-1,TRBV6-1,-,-,CASIDSGVLGTEAFF,TGTGCCAGCATCGACTCGGGGGTATTAGGGACTGAAGCTTTCTTT